A selection of T cell receptor beta chains follows, all from one sample in a study of T cell repertoires in cytomegalovirus infection. MiXCR was run by TCRdb on the reads, yielding one entry per CDR3 protein. The sample includes fewer than 550,000 distinct CDR3 sequences, more than 20% of them seen just once. Sequencing was carried out using PBMCs. The receptors originated from a human donor in good health (CMV status not recorded). Some clones in this sample may be carry-over from other donors' samples. Both conserved end residues are part of each CDR3. D genes are given only for firm matches. Clone sizes are given selectively: once, few, many, or a class where the clone is expanded.

NA	TRBJ2-1	TRBV28	few	TGTGCCAGCAGTCCCCTCGGTGAGCAGTTCTTC	CASSPLGEQFF
NA	TRBJ1-5	TRBV3-1	few	TGTGCCAGCAGCCCCTGGGACAATCAGCCCCAGCATTTT	CASSPWDNQPQHF
NA	TRBJ2-7	TRBV7-6	few	TGTGCCAGCAGCTTAATGGGGCGGTTCGACGAGCAGTACTTC	CASSLMGRFDEQYF
TRBD2	TRBJ2-1	TRBV5-6	NA	TGTGCCAGCAGCTTAAAATGGTCGACTAGCGGGATAGTGGATGAGCAGTTCTTC	CASSLKWSTSGIVDEQFF
NA	TRBJ2-5	TRBV7-2	many	TGTGCCAGCAGGTCCCAAGAGACCCAGTACTTC	CASRSQETQYF
NA	TRBJ2-7	TRBV7-9	many	TGTGCCACCGCGAACATTTTTTACCCCTACGAGCAGTACTTC	CATANIFYPYEQYF
NA	TRBJ2-1	TRBV11-2	few	TGTGCCAGCAAACATCAGGAGAATGAGCAGTTCTTC	CASKHQENEQFF
NA	TRBJ2-2	TRBV19	few	TGTGCCAGTAGAGATTGGACCGGGGAGCTGTTTTTT	CASRDWTGELFF
NA	TRBJ2-7	TRBV2	NA	TGTGCCTGCAGCGACTCTGGACAACTGAGGACCTCCTACGAGCAGTACTTC	CACSDSGQLRTSYEQYF
NA	TRBJ2-7	TRBV29-1	NA	TGCAGCGTCAAAGGGCGGTCCCCCTACGAGCAGTACTTC	CSVKGRSPYEQYF
NA	TRBJ1-3	TRBV25-1	NA	TGTGCCAGCAGTGACCAGCGTAGCTCTGGAAACACCATATATTTT	CASSDQRSSGNTIYF
TRBD1	TRBJ2-5	TRBV28	NA	TGTGCCAGCAGTTCGGGACAGGGAAAAGAGACCCAGTACTTC	CASSSGQGKETQYF
NA	TRBJ2-1	TRBV6-5	NA	TGTGCCAGCAGTTACTCGGGCTACCCTGGAGATGAGCAGTTCTTC	CASSYSGYPGDEQFF
NA	TRBJ1-2	TRBV12-3/TRBV12-4	NA	TGTGCCAGCAGTCCCGGACACCTCTATGGCTACACCTTC	CASSPGHLYGYTF
NA	TRBJ1-5	TRBV7-8	many	TGTGCCAGCAGCTTAGTCGGTAGGGATCAGCCCCAGCATTTT	CASSLVGRDQPQHF
TRBD2	TRBJ2-7	TRBV7-2	many	TGTGCCAGCAACTTAAACCCTAGCGGGAGTTACGAGCAGTACTTC	CASNLNPSGSYEQYF
TRBD1	TRBJ1-2	TRBV7-6	many	TGTGCCAGCAGTCTAATTTACAGACAGGGATCTGGCTACACCTTC	CASSLIYRQGSGYTF
TRBD1	TRBJ1-2	TRBV19	NA	TGTGCCAGCCGGACAGGTCCTCTCTATGGCTACACCTTC	CASRTGPLYGYTF
NA	TRBJ2-1	TRBV5-4	few	TGTGCCAGCAGCTTGGCCGGTGACCATAAGCAGTTCTTC	CASSLAGDHKQFF
TRBD2	TRBJ2-1	TRBV20-1	NA	TGCAGTGCTACCCGGACTAGCGGGCCGACCAATGAGCAGTTCTTC	CSATRTSGPTNEQFF
NA	TRBJ2-3	TRBV5-4	NA	TGTGCCAGCAGCCAAGGGACTTCAGATACGCAGTATTTT	CASSQGTSDTQYF
TRBD2	TRBJ2-3	TRBV4-1	few	TGCGCCAGCAGCCGGGAGGGACTAGCGGGAAGCGATACGCAGTATTTT	CASSREGLAGSDTQYF
NA	TRBJ2-2	TRBV5-5	NA	TGTGCCAGCAGTCTGTCGTTCAGGGCGACCTACACCGGGGAGCTGTTTTTT	CASSLSFRATYTGELFF
TRBD2	TRBJ2-1	TRBV19	NA	TGTGCCAGTAGTACAGCGGGAGGGCCCCATGAGCAGTTCTTC	CASSTAGGPHEQFF
TRBD2	TRBJ2-7	TRBV10-3	NA	TGTGCCATCAGTGATGGACTAGCGCCTAACTACGAGCAGTACTTC	CAISDGLAPNYEQYF
TRBD1	TRBJ1-1	TRBV27	NA	TGTGCCAGCAGTTCGTATGACAGGGGATTGTTCACTGAAGCTTTCTTT	CASSSYDRGLFTEAFF
NA	TRBJ2-2	TRBV12-3/TRBV12-4	many	TGTGCCAGCAGTGGAAGGACTCACCTGAACACCGGGGAGCTGTTTTTT	CASSGRTHLNTGELFF
TRBD2	TRBJ2-1	TRBV4-1	NA	TGCGCCAGCAGCTCTAGCGGGAGTCCCTACAATGAGCAGTTCTTC	CASSSSGSPYNEQFF
TRBD2	TRBJ2-1	TRBV7-6	NA	TGTGCCAGCAGCTTGGGATCGTGGGAGGGTAAGGGGGAGCAGTTCTTC	CASSLGSWEGKGEQFF
TRBD2	TRBJ2-7	TRBV7-9	many	TGTGCCAGCAGCGCGGGGGGGGACAAGCCGAAAGAGCAGTACTTC	CASSAGGDKPKEQYF
TRBD1	TRBJ2-7	TRBV28	few	TGTGCCAGCACAAGGGACAGATACTACGAGCAGTACTTC	CASTRDRYYEQYF
NA	TRBJ1-5	TRBV7-2	few	TGTGCCAGCACCCTCGGGGGTGGTCAGCCCCAGCATTTT	CASTLGGGQPQHF
TRBD2	TRBJ2-1	TRBV9	few	TGTGCCAGCAGCGTAGTGGGGACTAGACCCTACAATGAGCAGTTCTTC	CASSVVGTRPYNEQFF
NA	TRBJ2-5	TRBV11-1	NA	TGTGCCAGCAGTTCCGGGGCCCAGACCGGGGAGACCCAGTACTTC	CASSSGAQTGETQYF
NA	TRBJ2-1	TRBV9	NA	TGTGCCAGCACAAGGGGGCGGGAGTCGGGCAATGAGCAGTTCTTC	CASTRGRESGNEQFF
NA	TRBJ2-1	TRBV11-2	NA	TGTGCCAGCAGCTTACGCCTGGCCCTCAGAAATGAGCAGTTCTTC	CASSLRLALRNEQFF
NA	TRBJ1-5	TRBV6-6	NA	TGTGCCAGCAGTGCCGGGGGCAGGATAGGCAATCAGCCCCAGCATTTT	CASSAGGRIGNQPQHF
TRBD1	TRBJ1-1	TRBV24-1	NA	TGTGCCACCAGTGACCAGGACAGGGAAGCTTTCTTT	CATSDQDREAFF
NA	TRBJ1-1	TRBV6-2/TRBV6-3	NA	TGTGCCAGCAGTGCGCAGGGGTACGGTGAAGCTTTCTTT	CASSAQGYGEAFF
NA	TRBJ2-1	TRBV11-3	many	TGTGCCAGCAGCGGTAGCGTTAGCTCCTACAATGAGCAGTTCTTC	CASSGSVSSYNEQFF
TRBD2	TRBJ2-1	TRBV4-2	few	TGTGCCAGCAGCCAAGAAAGCGAGCGGGAGAGAAACAATGAGCAGTTCTTC	CASSQESERERNNEQFF
TRBD1	TRBJ1-6	TRBV5-4	NA	TGTGCCAGCAGCTTGGCCACCCGAGACAGGGTGTATTCACCCCTCCACTTT	CASSLATRDRVYSPLHF
NA	TRBJ2-5	TRBV7-9	few	TGTGCCAGCAGCAATCGCGTCCTTAGAGGGAGAGAGACCCAGTACTTC	CASSNRVLRGRETQYF
NA	TRBJ1-4	TRBV18	NA	TGTGCCAGCTCACGGGGAGAGGAAGAAAAACTGTTTTTT	CASSRGEEEKLFF